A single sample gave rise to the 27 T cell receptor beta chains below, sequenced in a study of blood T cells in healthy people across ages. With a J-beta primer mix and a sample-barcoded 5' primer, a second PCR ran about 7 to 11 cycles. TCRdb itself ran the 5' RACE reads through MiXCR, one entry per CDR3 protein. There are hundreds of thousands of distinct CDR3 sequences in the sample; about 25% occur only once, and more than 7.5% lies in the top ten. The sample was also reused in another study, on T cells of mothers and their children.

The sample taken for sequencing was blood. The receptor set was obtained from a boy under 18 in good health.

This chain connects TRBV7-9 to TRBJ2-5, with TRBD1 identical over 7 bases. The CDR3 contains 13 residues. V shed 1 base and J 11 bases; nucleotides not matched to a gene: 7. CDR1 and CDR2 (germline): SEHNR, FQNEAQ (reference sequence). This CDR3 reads CASSLVGQEEQYF. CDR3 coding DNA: TGTGCCAGCAGCTTAGTAGGACAGGAGGAGCAGTACTTC.

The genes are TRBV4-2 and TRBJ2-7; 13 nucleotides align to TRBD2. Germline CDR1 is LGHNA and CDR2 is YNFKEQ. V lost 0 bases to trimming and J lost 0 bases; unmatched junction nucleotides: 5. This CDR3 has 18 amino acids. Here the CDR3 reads CASSQEGLAGVSSYEQYF. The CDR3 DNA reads TGTGCCAGCAGCCAAGAAGGACTAGCGGGAGTTTCCTCCTACGAGCAGTACTTC.

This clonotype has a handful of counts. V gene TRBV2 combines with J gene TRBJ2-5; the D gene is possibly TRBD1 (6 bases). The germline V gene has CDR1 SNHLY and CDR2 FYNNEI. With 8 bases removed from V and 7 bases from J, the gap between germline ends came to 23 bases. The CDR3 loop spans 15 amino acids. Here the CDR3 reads CASGWTDTDHTTQYF. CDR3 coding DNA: TGTGCCAGCGGATGGACAGACACGGACCATACGACCCAGTACTTC.

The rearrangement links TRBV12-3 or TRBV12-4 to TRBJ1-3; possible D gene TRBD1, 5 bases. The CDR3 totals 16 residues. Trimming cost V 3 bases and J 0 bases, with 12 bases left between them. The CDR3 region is CASSFGGFSSGNTIYF. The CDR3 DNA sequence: TGTGCCAGCAGTTTCGGGGGGTTCAGCTCTGGAAACACCATATATTTT.

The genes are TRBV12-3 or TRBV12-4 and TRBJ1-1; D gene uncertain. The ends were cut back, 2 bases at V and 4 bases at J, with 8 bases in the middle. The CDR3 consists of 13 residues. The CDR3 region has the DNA TGTGCCAGCAGTTTATCCGCGGGCACTGAAGCTTTCTTT. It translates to CASSLSAGTEAFF.

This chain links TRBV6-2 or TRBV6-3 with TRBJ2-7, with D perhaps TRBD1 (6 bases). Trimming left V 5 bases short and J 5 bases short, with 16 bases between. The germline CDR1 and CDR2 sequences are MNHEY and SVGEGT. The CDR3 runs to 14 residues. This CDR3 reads CASSNGQKINEQYF. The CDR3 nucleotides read TGTGCCAGCAGTAACGGACAGAAGATCAACGAGCAGTACTTC.

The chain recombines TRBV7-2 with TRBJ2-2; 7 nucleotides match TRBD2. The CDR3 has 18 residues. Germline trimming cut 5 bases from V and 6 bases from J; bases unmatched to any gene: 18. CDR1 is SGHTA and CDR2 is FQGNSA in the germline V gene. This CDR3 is CASSPDSFGREIPGELFF. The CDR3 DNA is TGTGCCAGCAGCCCAGATTCCTTTGGGCGGGAGATCCCCGGGGAGCTGTTTTTT.

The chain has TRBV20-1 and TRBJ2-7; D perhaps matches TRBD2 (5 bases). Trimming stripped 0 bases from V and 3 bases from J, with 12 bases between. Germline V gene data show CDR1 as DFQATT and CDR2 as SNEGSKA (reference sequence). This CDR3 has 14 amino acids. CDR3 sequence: CSARDREGLYEQYF. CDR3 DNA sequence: TGCAGTGCTAGAGACAGAGAGGGCCTCTACGAGCAGTACTTC.

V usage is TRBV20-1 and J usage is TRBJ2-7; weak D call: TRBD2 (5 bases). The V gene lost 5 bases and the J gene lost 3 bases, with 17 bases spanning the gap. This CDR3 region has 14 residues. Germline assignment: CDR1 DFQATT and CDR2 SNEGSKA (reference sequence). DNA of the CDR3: TGCAGTGCTTTCATCTCCGGGGTCCTCTACGAGCAGTACTTC. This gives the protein CSAFISGVLYEQYF.

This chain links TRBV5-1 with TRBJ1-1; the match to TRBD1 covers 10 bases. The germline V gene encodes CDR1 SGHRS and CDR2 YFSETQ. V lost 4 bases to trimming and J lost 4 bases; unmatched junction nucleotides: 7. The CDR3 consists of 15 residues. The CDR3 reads CASSRGTGVTTEAFF. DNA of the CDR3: TGCGCCAGCAGCCGGGGGACAGGGGTGACCACTGAAGCTTTCTTT.

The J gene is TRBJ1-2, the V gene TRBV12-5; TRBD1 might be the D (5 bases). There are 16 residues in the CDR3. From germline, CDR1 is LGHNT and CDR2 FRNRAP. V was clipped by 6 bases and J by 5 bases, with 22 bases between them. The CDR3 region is CASGYSTTGTEYGYTF. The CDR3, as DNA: TGTGCTAGTGGCTATTCCACCACCGGGACGGAGTATGGCTACACCTTC.

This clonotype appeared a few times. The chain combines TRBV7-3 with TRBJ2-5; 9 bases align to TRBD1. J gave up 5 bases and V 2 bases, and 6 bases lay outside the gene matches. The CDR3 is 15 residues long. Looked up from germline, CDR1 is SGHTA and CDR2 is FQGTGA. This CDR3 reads CASSLGSTGGETQYF. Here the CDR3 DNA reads TGTGCCAGCAGCTTAGGTTCGACAGGGGGTGAGACCCAGTACTTC.

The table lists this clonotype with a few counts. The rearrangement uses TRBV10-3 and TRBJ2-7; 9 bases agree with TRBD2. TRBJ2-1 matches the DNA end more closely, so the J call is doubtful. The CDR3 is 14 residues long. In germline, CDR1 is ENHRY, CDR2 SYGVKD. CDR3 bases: TGTGCCATCGCCAGACTAGCGGATTACAATGAGCAGTTCTTC. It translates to CAIARLADYNEQFF.

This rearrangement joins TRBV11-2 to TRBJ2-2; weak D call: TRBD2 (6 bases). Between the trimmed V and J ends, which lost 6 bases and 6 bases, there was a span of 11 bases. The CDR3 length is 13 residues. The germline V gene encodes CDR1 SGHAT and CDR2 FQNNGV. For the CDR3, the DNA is TGTGCCAGCAGAGAAGCGGGCGCCGGGGAGCTGTTTTTT. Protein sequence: CASREAGAGELFF.

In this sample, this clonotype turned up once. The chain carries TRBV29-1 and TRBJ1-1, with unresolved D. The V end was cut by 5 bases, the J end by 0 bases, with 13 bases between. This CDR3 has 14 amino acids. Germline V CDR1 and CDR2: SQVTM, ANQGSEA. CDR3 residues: CSVQPGTMNTEAFF. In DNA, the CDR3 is TGCAGCGTTCAACCGGGAACCATGAACACTGAAGCTTTCTTT.

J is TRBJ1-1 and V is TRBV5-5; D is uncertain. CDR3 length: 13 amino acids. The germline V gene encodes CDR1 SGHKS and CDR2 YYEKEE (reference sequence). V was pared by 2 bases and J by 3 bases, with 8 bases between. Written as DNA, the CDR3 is TGTGCCAGCAGCTTCGGGGTTGACACTGAAGCTTTCTTT. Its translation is CASSFGVDTEAFF.

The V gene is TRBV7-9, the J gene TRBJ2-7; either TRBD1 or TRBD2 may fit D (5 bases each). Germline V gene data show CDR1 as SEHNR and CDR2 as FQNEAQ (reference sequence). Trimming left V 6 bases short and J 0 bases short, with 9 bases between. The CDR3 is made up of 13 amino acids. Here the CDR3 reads CASRPGASYEQYF. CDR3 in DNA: TGTGCCAGCAGACCCGGGGCCTCCTACGAGCAGTACTTC.

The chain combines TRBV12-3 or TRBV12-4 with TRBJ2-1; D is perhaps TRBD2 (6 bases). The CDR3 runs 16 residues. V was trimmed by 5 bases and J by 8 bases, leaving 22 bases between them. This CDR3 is CASSTGTLSRGDEQFF. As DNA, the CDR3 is TGTGCCAGCAGTACCGGGACTCTTTCCCGAGGGGATGAGCAGTTCTTC.

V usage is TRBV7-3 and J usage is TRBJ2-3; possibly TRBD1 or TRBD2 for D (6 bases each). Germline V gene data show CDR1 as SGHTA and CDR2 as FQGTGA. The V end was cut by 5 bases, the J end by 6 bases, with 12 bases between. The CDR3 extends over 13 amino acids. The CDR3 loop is CASSEGGSDTQYF. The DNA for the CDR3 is TGTGCCAGCAGCGAGGGGGGCAGCGATACGCAGTATTTT.

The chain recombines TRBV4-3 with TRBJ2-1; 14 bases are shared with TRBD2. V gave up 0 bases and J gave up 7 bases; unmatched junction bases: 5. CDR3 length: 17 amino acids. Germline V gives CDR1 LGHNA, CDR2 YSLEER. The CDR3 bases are TGCGCCAGCAGCCAAGAACCGGGACTAGCGGGGGTTAATGAGCAGTTCTTC. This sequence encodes CASSQEPGLAGVNEQFF.

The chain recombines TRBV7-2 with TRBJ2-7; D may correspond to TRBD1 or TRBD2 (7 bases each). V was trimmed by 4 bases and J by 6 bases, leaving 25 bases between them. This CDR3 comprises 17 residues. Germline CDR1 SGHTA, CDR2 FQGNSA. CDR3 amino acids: CASSSRGGLYTGAEQYF. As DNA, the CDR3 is TGTGCCAGCAGCTCCAGGGGGGGACTTTATACAGGGGCCGAGCAGTACTTC.

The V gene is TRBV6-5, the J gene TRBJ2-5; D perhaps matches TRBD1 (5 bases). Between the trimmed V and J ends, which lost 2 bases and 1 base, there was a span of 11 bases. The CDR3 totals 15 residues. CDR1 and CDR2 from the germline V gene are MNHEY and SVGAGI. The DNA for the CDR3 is TGTGCCAGCAGTTACCCCCAAGACAGCCAAGAGACCCAGTACTTC. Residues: CASSYPQDSQETQYF.

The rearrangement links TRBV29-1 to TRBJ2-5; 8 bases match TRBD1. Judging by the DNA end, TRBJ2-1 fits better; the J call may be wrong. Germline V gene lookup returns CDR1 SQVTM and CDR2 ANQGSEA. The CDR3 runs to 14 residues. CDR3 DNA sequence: TGCAGCGTCCTACGGGACAGGCACGTCAATGAGCAGTTCTTC. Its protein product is CSVLRDRHVNEQFF.

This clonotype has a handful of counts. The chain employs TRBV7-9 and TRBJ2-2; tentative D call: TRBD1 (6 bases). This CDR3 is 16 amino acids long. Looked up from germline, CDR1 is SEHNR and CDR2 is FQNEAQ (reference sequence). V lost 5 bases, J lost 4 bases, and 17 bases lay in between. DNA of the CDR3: TGTGCCAGCAGCCTGGCGCAGGGGCCTCTCACCGGGGAGCTGTTTTTT. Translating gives CASSLAQGPLTGELFF.

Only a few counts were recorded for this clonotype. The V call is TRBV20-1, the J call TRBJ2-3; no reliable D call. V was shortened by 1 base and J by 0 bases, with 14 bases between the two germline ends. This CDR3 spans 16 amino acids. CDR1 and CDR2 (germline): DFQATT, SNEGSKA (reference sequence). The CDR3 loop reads CSARALDRYSTDTQYF. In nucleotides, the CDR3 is TGCAGTGCTAGAGCCCTGGACCGCTATAGCACAGATACGCAGTATTTT.

The CDR3 coding sequence is TGCAGTGCCGTGTGGGGGGAGCATTGGGAGACCCAGTACTTC. It codes for CSAVWGEHWETQYF. The chain joins TRBV20-1 to TRBJ2-5, with D tentatively TRBD2 (6 bases). In germline, CDR1 is DFQATT, CDR2 SNEGSKA (reference sequence). This CDR3 region has 14 residues. V dropped 6 bases and J dropped 5 bases, with 19 bases sitting between them.

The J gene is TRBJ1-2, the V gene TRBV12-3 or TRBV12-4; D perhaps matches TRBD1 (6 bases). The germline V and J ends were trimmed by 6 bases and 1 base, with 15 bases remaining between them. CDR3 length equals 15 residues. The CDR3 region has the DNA TGTGCCAGCAGATTCCGGGGACAACTTAACTATGGCTACACCTTC. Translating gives CASRFRGQLNYGYTF.